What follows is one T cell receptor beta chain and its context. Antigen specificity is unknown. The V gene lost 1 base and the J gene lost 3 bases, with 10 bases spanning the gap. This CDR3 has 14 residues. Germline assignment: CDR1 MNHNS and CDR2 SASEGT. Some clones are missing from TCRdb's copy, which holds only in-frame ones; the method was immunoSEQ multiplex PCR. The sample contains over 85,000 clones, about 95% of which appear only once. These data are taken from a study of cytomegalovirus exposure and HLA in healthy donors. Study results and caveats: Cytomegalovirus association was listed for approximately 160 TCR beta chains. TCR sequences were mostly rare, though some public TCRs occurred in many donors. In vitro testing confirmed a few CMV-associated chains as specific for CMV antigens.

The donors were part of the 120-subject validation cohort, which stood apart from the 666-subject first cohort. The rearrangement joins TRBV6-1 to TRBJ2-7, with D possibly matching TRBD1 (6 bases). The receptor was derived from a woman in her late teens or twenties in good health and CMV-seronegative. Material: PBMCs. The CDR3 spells CASSEGARGYEQYF. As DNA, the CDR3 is TGTGCCAGCAGTGAAGGCGCCAGGGGCTACGAGCAGTACTTC.